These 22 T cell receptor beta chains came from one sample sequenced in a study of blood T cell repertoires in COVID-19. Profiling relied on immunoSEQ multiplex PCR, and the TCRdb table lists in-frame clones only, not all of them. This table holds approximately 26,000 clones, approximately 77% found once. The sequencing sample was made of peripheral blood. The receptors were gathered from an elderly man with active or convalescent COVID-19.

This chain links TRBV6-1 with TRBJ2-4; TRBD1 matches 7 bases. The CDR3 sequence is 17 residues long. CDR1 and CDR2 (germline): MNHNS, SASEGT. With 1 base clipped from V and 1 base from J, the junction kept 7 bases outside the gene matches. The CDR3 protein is CASSEVSTRGAKNIQYF. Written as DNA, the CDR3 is TGTGCCAGCAGTGAAGTTAGCACCAGGGGGGCCAAAAACATTCAGTACTTC.

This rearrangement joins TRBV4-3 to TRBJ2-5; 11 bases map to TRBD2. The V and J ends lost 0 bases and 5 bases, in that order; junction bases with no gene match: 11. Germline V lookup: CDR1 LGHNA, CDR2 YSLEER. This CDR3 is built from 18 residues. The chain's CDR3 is CASSQDEGTSGREETQYF. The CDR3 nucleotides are TGCGCCAGCAGCCAAGACGAAGGTACTAGCGGGAGAGAGGAGACCCAGTACTTC.

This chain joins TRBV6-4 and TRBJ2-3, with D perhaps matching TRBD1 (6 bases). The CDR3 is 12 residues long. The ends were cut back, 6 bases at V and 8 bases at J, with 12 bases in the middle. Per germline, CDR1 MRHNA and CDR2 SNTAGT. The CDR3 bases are TGTGCCAGCAGCTCGACAGGCGGTACGCAGTATTTT. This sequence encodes CASSSTGGTQYF.

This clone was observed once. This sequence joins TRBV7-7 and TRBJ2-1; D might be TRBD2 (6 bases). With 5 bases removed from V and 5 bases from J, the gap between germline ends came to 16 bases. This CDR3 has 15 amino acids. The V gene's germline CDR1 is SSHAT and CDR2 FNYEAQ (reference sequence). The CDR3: CASSPRETTNNEQFF. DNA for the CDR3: TGTGCCAGCAGCCCCCGGGAGACTACGAACAATGAGCAGTTCTTC.

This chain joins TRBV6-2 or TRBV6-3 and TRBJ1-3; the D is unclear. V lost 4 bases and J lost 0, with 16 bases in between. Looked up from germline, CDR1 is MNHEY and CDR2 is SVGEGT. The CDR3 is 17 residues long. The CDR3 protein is CASSSTGISSSGNTIYF. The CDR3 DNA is TGTGCCAGCAGTTCTACCGGGATTTCGAGCTCTGGAAACACCATATATTTT.

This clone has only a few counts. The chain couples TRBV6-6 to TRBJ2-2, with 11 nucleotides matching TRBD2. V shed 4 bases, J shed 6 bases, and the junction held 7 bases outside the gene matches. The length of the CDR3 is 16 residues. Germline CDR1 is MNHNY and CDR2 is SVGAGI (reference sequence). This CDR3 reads CASSWGSGRAAGELFF. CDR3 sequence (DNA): TGTGCCAGCAGTTGGGGTAGCGGGAGGGCCGCCGGGGAGCTGTTTTTT.

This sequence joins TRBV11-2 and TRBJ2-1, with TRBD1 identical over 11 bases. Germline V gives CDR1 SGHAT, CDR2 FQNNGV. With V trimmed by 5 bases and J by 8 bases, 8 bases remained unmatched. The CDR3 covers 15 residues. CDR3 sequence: CASSRGQGATHEQFF. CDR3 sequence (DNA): TGTGCCAGCAGCCGCGGACAGGGGGCTACTCATGAGCAGTTCTTC.

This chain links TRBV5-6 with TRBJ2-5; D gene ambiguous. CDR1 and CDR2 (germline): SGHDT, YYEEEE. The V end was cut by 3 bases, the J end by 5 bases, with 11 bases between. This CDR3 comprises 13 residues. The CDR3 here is CASSWSLAETQYF. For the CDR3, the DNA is TGTGCCAGCAGCTGGAGTCTGGCGGAGACCCAGTACTTC.

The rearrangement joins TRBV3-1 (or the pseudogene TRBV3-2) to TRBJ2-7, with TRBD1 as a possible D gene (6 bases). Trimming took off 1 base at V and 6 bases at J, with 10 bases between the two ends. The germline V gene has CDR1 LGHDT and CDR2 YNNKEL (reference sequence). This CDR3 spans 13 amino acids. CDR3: CASSQVDRSEQYF. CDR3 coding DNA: TGTGCCAGCAGCCAAGTGGACAGATCCGAGCAGTACTTC.

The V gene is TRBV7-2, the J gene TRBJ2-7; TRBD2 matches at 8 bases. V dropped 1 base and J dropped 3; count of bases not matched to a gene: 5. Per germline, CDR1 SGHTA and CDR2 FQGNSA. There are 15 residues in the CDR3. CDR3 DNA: TGTGCCAGCAGCTTAGGCATAACTAGCGGCTACGAGCAGTACTTC. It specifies CASSLGITSGYEQYF.

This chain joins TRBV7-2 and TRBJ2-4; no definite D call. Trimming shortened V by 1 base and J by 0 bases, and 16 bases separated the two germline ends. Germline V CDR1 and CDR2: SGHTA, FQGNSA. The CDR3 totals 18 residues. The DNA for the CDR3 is TGTGCCAGCAGCTTAGTCCTTGTAGCACCTGTAGCCAAAAACATTCAGTACTTC. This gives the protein CASSLVLVAPVAKNIQYF.

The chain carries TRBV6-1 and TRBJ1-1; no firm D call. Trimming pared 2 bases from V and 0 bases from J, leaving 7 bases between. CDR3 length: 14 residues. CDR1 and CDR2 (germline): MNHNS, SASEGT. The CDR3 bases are TGTGCCAGCAGTGAACCGGGAATGAACACTGAAGCTTTCTTT. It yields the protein CASSEPGMNTEAFF.

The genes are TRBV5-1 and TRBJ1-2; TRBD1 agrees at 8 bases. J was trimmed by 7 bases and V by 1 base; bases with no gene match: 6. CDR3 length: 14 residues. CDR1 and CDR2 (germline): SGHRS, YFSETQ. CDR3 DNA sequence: TGCGCCAGCAGCTTGAGGCAGGGGGCCGGTGGCTACACCTTC. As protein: CASSLRQGAGGYTF. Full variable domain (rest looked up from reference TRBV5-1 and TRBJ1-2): KAGVTQTPRYLIKTRGQQVTLSCSPISGHRSVSWYQQTPGQGLQFLFEYFSETQRNKGNFPGRFSGRQFSNSRSEMNVSTLELGDSALYLCASSLRQGAGGYTFGSGTRLTVV.

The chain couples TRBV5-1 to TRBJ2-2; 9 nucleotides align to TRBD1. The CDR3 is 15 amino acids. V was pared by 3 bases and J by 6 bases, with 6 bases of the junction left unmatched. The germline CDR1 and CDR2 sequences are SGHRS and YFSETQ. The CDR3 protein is CASSSGTGRAGELFF. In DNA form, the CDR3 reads TGCGCCAGCAGCTCCGGGACAGGGAGGGCCGGGGAGCTGTTTTTT.

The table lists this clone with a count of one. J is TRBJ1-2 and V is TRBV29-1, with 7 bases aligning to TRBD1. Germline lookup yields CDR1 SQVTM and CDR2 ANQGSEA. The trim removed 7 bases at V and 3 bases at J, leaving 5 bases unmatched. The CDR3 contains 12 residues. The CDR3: CSAGQEYYGYTF. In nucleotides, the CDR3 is TGCAGCGCTGGACAGGAATACTATGGCTACACCTTC.

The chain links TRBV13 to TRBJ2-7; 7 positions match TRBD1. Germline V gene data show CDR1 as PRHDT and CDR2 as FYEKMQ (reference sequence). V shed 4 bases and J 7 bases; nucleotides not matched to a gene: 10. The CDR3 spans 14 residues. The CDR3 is CASSSRGQVREQYF. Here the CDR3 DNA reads TGTGCCAGCAGCTCTAGAGGACAGGTTAGGGAGCAGTACTTC. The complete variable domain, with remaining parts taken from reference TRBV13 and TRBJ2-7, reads AAGVIQSPRHLIKEKRETATLKCYPIPRHDTVYWYQQGPGQDPQFLISFYEKMQSDKGSIPDRFSAQQFSDYHSELNMSSLELGDSALYFCASSSRGQVREQYFGPGTRLTVT.

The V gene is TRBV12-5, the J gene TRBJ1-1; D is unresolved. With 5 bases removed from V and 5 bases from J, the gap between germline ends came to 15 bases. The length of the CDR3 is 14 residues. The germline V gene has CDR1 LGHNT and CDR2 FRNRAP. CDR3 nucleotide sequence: TGTGCTAGTGGTCCTCACGGGGTAGGAACTGAAGCTTTCTTT. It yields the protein CASGPHGVGTEAFF.

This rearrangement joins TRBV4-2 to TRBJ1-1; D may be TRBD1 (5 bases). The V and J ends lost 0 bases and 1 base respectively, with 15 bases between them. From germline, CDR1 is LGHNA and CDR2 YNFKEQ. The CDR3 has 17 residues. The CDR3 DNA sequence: TGTGCCAGCAGCCAAGATTCCGGCAGGGTTTGGAACACTGAAGCTTTCTTT. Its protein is CASSQDSGRVWNTEAFF.

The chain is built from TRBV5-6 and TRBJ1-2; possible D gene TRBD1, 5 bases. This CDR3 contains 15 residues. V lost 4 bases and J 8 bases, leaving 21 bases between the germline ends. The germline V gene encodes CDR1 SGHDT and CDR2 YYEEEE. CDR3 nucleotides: TGTGCCAGCAGCCCGGCACCGGGGACTACTAGCGGCTACACCTTC. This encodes CASSPAPGTTSGYTF.

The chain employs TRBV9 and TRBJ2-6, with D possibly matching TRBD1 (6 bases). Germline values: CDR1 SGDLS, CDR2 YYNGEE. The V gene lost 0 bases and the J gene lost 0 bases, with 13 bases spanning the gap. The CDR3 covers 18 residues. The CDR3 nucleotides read TGTGCCAGCAGCGTAGGGGGCAGGGGTTTCTCTGGGGCCAACGTCCTGACTTTC. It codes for CASSVGGRGFSGANVLTF.

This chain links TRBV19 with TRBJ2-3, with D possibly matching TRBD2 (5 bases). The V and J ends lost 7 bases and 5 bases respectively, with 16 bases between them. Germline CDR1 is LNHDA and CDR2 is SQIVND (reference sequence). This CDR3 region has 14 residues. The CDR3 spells CASNHPGEKDTQYF. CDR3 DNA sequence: TGTGCCAGTAACCATCCCGGGGAGAAAGATACGCAGTATTTT.

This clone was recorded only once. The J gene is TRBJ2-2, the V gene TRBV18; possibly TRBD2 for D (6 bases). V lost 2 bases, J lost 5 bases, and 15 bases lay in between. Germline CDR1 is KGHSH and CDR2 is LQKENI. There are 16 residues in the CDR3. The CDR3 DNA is TGTGCCAGCTCACCAGGAGCGGGTCTAAGTACCGGGGAGCTGTTTTTT. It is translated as CASSPGAGLSTGELFF.